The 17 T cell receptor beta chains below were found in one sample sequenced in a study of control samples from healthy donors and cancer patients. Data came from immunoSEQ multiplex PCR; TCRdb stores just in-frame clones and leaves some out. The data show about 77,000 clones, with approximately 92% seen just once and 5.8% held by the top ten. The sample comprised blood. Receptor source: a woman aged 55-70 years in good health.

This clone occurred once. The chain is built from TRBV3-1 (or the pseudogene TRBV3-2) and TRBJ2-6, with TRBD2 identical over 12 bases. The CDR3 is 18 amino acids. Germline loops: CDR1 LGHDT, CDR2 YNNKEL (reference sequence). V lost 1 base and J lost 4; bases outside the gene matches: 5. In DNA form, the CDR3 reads TGTGCCAGCAGCCAAGGACTAGCGGGAGATGGCGGGGCCAACGTCCTGACTTTC. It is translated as CASSQGLAGDGGANVLTF.

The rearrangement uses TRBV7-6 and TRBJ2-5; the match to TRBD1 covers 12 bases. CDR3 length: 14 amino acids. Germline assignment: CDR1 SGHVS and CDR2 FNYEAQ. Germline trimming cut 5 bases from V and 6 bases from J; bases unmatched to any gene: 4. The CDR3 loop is CASSTGQGAQTQYF. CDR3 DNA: TGTGCCAGCAGCACGGGACAGGGGGCTCAGACCCAGTACTTC.

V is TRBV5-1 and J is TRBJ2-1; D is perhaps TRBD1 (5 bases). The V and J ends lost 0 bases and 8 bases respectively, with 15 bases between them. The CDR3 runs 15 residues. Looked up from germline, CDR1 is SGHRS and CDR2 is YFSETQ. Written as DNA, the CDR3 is TGCGCCAGCAGCTTGGGAGACAGTCCTTGGGATGAGCAGTTCTTC. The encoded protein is CASSLGDSPWDEQFF.

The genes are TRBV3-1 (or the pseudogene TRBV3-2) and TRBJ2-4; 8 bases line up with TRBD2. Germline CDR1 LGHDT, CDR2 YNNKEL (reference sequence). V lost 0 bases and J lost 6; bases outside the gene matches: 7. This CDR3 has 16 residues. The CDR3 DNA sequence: TGTGCCAGCAGCCAAGATTTCGCGGGAGGCGGAAACATTCAGTACTTC. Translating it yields CASSQDFAGGGNIQYF.

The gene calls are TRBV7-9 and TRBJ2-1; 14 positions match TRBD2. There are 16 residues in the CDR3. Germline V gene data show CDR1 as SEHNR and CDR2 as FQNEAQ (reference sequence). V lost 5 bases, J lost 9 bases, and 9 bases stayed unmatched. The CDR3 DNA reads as TGTGCCAGCAGCCCCCCTCTGGGACTAGCGGGAGTTGAGCAGTTCTTC. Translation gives CASSPPLGLAGVEQFF.

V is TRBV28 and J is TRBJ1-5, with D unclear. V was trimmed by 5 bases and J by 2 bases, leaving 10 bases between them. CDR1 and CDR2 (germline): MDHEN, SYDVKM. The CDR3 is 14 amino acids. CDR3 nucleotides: TGTGCCAGCAGTCCTTATAAGGGCAATCAGCCCCAGCATTTT. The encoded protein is CASSPYKGNQPQHF.

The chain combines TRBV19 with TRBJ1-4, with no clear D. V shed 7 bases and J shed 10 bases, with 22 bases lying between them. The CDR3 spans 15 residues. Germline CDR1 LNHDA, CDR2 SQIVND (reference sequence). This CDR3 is CASTSIGKEMGKLFF. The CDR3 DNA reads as TGTGCCAGTACCTCTATTGGGAAGGAGATGGGAAAACTGTTTTTT.

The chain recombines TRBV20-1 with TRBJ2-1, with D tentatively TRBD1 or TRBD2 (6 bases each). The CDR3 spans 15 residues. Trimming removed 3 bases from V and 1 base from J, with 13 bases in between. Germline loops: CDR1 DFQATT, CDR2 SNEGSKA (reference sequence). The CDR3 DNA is TGCAGTGCTAGTTTCGGGGGCCGATCCTACAATGAGCAGTTCTTC. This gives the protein CSASFGGRSYNEQFF.

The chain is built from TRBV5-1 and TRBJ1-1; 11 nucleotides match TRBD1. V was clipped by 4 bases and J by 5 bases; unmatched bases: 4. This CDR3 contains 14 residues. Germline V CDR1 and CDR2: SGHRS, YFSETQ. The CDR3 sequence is CASSLDRGLTEAFF. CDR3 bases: TGCGCCAGCAGCCTGGACAGGGGGCTAACTGAAGCTTTCTTT.

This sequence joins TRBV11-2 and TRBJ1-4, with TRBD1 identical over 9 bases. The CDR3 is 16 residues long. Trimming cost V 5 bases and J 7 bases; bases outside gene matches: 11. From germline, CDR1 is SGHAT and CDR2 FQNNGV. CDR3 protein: CASSVGSGTGLEKLFF. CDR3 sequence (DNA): TGTGCCAGCAGCGTCGGCTCGGGGACAGGGCTTGAAAAACTGTTTTTT.

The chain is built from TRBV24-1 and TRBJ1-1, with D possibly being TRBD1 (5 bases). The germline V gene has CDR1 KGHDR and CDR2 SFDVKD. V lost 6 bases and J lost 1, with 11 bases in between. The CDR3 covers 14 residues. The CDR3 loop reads CATSRGYGNTEAFF. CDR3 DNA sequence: TGTGCCACCAGTCGGGGCTACGGGAACACTGAAGCTTTCTTT.

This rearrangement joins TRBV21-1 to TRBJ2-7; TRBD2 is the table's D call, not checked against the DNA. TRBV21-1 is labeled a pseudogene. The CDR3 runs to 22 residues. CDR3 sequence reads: CASSDENFHGLAGGPPTEEQYF. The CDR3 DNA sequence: TGTGCCAGCAGTGATGAAAATTTCCACGGACTAGCGGGAGGCCCACCTACGGAGGAGCAGTACTTC.

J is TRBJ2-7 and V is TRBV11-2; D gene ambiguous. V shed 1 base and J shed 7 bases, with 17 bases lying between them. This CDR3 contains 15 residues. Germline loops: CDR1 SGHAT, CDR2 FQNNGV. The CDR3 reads CASSLGAPEQGEQYF. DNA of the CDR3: TGTGCCAGCAGCTTAGGGGCACCAGAACAAGGGGAGCAGTACTTC.

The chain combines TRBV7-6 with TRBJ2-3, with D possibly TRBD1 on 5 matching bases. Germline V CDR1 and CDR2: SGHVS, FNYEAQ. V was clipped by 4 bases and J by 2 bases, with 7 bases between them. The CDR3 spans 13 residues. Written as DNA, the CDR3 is TGTGCCAGCAGCTCCAGGGACACAGATACGCAGTATTTT. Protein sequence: CASSSRDTDTQYF.

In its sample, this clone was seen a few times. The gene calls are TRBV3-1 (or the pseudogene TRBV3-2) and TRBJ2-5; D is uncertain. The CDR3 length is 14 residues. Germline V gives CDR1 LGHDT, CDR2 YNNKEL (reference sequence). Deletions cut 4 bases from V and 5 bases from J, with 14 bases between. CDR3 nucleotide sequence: TGTGCCAGCAGCCGACGGGTAGTCAGTGAGACCCAGTACTTC. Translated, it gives CASSRRVVSETQYF.

The CDR3 reads CSGREENEQYF. The CDR3 DNA reads TGCAGTGGAAGGGAGGAAAACGAGCAGTACTTC. This rearrangement joins TRBV20-1 to TRBJ2-7; perhaps TRBD2 as D (6 bases). CDR1 is DFQATT, CDR2 SNEGSKA, per germline (reference sequence). There are 11 residues in the CDR3. V was cut by 7 bases and J by 5 bases, with 12 bases left in between.

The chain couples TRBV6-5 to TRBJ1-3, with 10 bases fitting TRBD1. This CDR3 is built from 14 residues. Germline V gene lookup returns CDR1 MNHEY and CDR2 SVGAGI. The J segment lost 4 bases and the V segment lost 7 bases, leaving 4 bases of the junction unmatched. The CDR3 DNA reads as TGTGCCAGCAAGCCGGGACAGGGGGGAAACACCATATATTTT. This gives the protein CASKPGQGGNTIYF.